This TCR beta chain was sequenced in a study of CD8 T cells in ankylosing spondylitis. Study observations and caveats: Both synovial fluid and blood in reactive arthritis had previously been reported to carry some motif variants. Disease-linked clones proved CD8+ and comparatively uncommon in peripheral blood.

This clonotype was counted ten times or more. Its specificity is unknown. Quantitative 5'-RACE with molecular barcodes generated TCR beta libraries. TCRdb analysed the 5' RACE reads with MiXCR anew, one entry per CDR3 protein. Among about 190,000 distinct CDR3 sequences listed, around 13% were seen once. Germline lookup yields CDR1 SGHAT and CDR2 FQNNGV. Between the trimmed V and J ends, which lost 1 base and 0 bases, there was a span of 19 bases. The CDR3 extends over 19 amino acids. The clonotype originates from a female donor with ankylosing spondylitis or in good health (not recorded which). This chain connects TRBV11-2 to TRBJ1-5, with D unresolved. The sample was blood, either unsorted or a sorted T cell fraction (not recorded which). CDR3 sequence (DNA): TGTGCCAGCAGCTTAGGACTAAAGGAGATTCACGCTAGCAATCAGCCCCAGCATTTT. Its translation: CASSLGLKEIHASNQPQHF.